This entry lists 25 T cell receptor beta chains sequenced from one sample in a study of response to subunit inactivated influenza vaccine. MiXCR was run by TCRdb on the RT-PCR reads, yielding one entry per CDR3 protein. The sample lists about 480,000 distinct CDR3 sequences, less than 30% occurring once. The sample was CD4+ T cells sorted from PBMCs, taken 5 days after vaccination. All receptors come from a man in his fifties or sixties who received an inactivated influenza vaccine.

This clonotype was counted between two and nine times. For the CDR3, the DNA is TGCGCCAGCAGCCAAGAACGGGGCTTGGAAGCTTTCTTT. This codes for CASSQERGLEAFF. The chain has TRBV4-1 and TRBJ1-1; the D gene is possibly TRBD1 (5 bases). Trimming shortened V by 0 bases and J by 8 bases, and 10 bases separated the two germline ends. CDR1 is MGHRA and CDR2 is YSYEKL in the germline V gene. This CDR3 has 13 amino acids.

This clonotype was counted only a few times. CDR3 nucleotide sequence: TGTGCCAGCAGTTACTTTAAGAACACTGAAGCTTTCTTT. This sequence encodes CASSYFKNTEAFF. The genes are TRBV6-6 and TRBJ1-1, with D unresolved. The germline V gene has CDR1 MNHNY and CDR2 SVGAGI (reference sequence). With 1 base removed from V and 1 base from J, the gap between germline ends came to 4 bases. This CDR3 is 13 amino acids long.

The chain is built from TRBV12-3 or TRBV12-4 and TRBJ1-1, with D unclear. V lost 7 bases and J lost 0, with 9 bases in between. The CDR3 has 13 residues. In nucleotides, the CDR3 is TGTGCCAGCACCGTGACGGTGAACACTGAAGCTTTCTTT. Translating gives CASTVTVNTEAFF.

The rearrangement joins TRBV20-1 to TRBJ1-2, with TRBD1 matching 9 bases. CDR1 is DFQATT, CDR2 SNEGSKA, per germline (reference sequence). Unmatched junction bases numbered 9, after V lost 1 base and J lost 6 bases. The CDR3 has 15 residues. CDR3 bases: TGCAGTGCTAGAGGGACAGGGGCGCCCCGGGATGGCTACACCTTC. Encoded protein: CSARGTGAPRDGYTF.

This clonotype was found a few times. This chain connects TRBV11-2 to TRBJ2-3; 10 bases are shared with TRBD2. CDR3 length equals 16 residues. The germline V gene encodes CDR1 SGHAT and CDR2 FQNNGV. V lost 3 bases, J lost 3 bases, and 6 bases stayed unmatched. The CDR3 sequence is CASSFLAGVVTDTQYF. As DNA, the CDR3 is TGTGCCAGCAGCTTTCTAGCGGGGGTTGTGACAGATACGCAGTATTTT.

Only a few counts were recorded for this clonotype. DNA of the CDR3: TGTGCCAGCAGTGAATTCGCTAGCGGGCCTTACAATGAGCAGTTCTTC. Protein sequence: CASSEFASGPYNEQFF. The rearrangement joins TRBV6-1 to TRBJ2-1; 8 bases are shared with TRBD2. The junction had 7 bases not matched to a gene; V was cut back by 2 bases and J by 4 bases. Germline V gene data show CDR1 as MNHNS and CDR2 as SASEGT. The CDR3 spans 16 residues.

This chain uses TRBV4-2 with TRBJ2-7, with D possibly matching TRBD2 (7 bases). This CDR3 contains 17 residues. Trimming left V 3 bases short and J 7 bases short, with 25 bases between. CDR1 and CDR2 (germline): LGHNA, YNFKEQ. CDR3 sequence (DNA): TGTGCCAGCAGCCAGTTAGGGGGGACTAACGGGTTGGGGGAGCAGTACTTC. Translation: CASSQLGGTNGLGEQYF.

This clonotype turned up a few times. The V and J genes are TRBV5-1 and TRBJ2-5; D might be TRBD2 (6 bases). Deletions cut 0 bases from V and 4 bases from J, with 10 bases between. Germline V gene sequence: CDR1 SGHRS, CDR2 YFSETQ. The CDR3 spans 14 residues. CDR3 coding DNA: TGCGCCAGCAGCTTGGGGAGGGCCCCAGAGACCCAGTACTTC. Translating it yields CASSLGRAPETQYF.

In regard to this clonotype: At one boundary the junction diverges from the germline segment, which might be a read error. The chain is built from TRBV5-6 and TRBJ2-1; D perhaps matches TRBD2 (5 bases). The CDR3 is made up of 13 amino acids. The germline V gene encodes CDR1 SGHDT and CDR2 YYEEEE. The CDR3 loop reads CASSFNSVGERLF. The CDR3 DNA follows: TGTGCCAGCAGCTTCAATTCAGTGGGAGAGAGGCTCTTC. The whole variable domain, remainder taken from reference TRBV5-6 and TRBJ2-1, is DAGVTQSPTHLIKTRGQQVTLRCSPKSGHDTVSWYQQALGQGPQFIFQYYEEEERQRGNFPDRFSGHQFPNYSSELNVNALLLGDSALYLCASSFNSVGERLFGPGTRLTVL.

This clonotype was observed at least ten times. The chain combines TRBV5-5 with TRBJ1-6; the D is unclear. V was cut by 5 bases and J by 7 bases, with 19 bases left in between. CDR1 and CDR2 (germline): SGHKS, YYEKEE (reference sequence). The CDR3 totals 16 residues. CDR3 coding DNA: TGTGCCAGCAGACCTGATTTCCGGGAATCGAATTCACCCCTCCACTTT. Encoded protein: CASRPDFRESNSPLHF.

In DNA form, the CDR3 reads TGCAGTGTTACCGGGACAGGAAATCAGCCCCAGCATTTT. Protein product: CSVTGTGNQPQHF. V usage is TRBV20-1 and J usage is TRBJ1-5; 8 bases fit TRBD1. The CDR3 contains 13 residues. V lost 7 bases and J lost 4; bases outside the gene matches: 6. The germline V gene encodes CDR1 DFQATT and CDR2 SNEGSKA (reference sequence).

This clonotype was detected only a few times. The CDR3: CSASKGSSYNSPLHF. In DNA, the CDR3 is TGCAGTGCTAGCAAGGGCAGCTCCTATAATTCACCCCTCCACTTT. The rearrangement joins TRBV20-1 to TRBJ1-6; D gene ambiguous. The CDR3 is made up of 15 amino acids. In germline, CDR1 is DFQATT, CDR2 SNEGSKA (reference sequence). V was clipped by 3 bases and J by 0 bases, with 9 bases between them.

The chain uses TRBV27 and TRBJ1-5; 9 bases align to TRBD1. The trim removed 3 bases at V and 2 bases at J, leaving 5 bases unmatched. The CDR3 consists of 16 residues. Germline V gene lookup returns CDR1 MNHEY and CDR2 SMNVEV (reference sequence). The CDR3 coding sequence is TGTGCCAGCAGTTTGTGGGACAGGGTTGGCAATCAGCCCCAGCATTTT. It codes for CASSLWDRVGNQPQHF.

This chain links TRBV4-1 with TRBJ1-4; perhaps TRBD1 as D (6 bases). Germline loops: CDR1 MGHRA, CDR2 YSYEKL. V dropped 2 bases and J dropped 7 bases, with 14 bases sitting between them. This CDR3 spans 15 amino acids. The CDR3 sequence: CASSQKGGRSEKLFF. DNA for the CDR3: TGCGCCAGCAGCCAAAAGGGGGGGCGCAGTGAAAAACTGTTTTTT.

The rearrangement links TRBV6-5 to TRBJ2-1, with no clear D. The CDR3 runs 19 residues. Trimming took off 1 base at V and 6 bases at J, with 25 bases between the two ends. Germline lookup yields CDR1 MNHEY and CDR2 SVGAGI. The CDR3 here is CASSYYTAMRPDARNEQFF. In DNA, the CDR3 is TGTGCCAGCAGTTACTATACCGCGATGCGGCCCGACGCCCGCAATGAGCAGTTCTTC.

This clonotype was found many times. The CDR3 DNA is TGTGCCACCAGCGGGCTAGCAGATTACAATGAGCAGTTCTTC. Protein: CATSGLADYNEQFF. This chain links TRBV24-1 with TRBJ2-1; D possibly corresponds to TRBD2 (5 bases). The CDR3 consists of 14 residues. The V end lost 7 bases, the J end lost 4 bases, and 13 bases lay between the germline ends. Germline CDR1 KGHDR, CDR2 SFDVKD.

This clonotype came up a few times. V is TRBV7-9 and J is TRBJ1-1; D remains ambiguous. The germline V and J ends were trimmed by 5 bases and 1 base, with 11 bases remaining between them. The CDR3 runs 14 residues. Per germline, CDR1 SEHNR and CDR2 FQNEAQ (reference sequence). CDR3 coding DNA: TGTGCCAGCAGCCTCCTACAGCAGAACACTGAAGCTTTCTTT. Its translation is CASSLLQQNTEAFF.

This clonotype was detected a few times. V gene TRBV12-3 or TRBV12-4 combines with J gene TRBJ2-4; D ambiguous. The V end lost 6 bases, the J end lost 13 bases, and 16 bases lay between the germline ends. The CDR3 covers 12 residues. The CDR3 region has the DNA TGTGCCAGCAGGATGGCCCTGGGTTGGCAGTACTTC. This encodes CASRMALGWQYF.

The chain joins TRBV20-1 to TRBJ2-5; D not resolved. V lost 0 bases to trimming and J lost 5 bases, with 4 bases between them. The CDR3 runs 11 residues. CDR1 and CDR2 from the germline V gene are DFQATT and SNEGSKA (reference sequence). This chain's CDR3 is CSAREDETQYF. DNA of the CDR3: TGCAGTGCTAGAGAGGATGAGACCCAGTACTTC.

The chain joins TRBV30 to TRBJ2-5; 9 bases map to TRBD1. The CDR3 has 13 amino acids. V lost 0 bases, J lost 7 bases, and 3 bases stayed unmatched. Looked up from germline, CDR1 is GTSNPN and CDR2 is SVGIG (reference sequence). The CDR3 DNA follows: TGTGCCTGGAGTGTACAACAGGGGGCGACCCAGTACTTC. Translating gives CAWSVQQGATQYF.

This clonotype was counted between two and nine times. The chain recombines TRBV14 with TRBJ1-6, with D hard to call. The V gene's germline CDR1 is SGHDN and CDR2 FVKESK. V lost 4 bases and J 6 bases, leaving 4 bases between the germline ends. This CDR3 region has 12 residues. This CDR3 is CASSRVNSPLHF. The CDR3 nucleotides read TGTGCCAGCAGCCGGGTTAATTCACCCCTCCACTTT.

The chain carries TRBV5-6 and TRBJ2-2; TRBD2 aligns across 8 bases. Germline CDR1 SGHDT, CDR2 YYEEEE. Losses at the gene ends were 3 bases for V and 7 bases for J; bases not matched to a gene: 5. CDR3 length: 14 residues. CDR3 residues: CASSWERGYGELFF. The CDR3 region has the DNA TGTGCCAGCAGCTGGGAGCGGGGGTACGGGGAGCTGTTTTTT.

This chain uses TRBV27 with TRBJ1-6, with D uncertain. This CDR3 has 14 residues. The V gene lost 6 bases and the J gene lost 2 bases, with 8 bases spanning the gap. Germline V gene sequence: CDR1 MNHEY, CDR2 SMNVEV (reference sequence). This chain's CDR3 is CASRSSTYNSPLHF. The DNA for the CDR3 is TGTGCCAGCAGAAGTTCTACCTATAATTCACCCCTCCACTTT.

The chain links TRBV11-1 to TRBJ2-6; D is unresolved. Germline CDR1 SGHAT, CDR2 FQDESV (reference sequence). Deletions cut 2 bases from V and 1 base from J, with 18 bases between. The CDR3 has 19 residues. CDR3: CASSLLSPPPSSGANVLTF. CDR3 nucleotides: TGTGCCAGCAGCTTATTGTCCCCACCTCCTTCTTCTGGGGCCAACGTCCTGACTTTC.

Written as DNA, the CDR3 is TGCAGTGCTAGTGTAAGCGCGGGAGAAGATACGCAGTATTTT. Translated, it gives CSASVSAGEDTQYF. The chain is built from TRBV20-1 and TRBJ2-3; the match to TRBD2 covers 7 bases. This CDR3 contains 14 residues. V gave up 3 bases and J gave up 5 bases; unmatched junction bases: 8. CDR1 is DFQATT and CDR2 is SNEGSKA in the germline V gene (reference sequence).